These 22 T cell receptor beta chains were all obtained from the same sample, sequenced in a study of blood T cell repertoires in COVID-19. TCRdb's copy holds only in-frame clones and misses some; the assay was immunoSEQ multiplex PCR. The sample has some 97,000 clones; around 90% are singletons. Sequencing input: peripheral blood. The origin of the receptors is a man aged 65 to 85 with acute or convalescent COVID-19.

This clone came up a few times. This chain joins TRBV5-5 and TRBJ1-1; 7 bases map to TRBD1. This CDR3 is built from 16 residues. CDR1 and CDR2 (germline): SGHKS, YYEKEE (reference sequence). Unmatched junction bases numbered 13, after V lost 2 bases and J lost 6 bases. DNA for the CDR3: TGTGCCAGCAGCTTTCTGCCCCCGGGACAGTCTTCTGAAGCTTTCTTT. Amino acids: CASSFLPPGQSSEAFF.

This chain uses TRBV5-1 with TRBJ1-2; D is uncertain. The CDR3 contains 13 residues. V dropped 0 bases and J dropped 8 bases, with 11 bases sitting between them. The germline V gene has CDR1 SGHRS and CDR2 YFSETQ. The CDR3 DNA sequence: TGCGCCAGCAGCTTGGTCGGGGTGGGAGGCTACACCTTC. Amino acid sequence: CASSLVGVGGYTF.

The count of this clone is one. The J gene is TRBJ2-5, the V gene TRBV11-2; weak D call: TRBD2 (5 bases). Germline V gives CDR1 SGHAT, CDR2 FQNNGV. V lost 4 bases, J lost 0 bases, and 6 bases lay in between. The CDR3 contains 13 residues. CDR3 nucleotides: TGTGCCAGCAGCTCCGGGAACCAAGAGACCCAGTACTTC. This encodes CASSSGNQETQYF.

DNA of the CDR3: TGTGCCAGCAGCCCCGATAGCGGGAGTGGATTCTTC. This translates into CASSPDSGSGFF. The chain employs TRBV5-4 and TRBJ2-1; 9 bases are a match to TRBD2. Germline V gene sequence: CDR1 SGHNT, CDR2 YYREEE (reference sequence). CDR3 length equals 12 residues. V was clipped by 4 bases and J by 16 bases; unmatched bases: 9.

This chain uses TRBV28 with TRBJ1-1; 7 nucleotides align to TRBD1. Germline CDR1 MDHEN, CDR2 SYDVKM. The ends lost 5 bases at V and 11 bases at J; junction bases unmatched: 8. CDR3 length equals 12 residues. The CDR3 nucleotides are TGTGCCAGCAGTCTGAGGGGGCGCTTGGCTTTCTTT. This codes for CASSLRGRLAFF.

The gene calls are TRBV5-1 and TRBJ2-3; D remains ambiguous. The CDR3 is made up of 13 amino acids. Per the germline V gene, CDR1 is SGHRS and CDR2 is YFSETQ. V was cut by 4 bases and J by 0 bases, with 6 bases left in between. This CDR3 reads CASSESSTDTQYF. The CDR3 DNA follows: TGCGCCAGCAGCGAGTCGAGCACAGATACGCAGTATTTT.

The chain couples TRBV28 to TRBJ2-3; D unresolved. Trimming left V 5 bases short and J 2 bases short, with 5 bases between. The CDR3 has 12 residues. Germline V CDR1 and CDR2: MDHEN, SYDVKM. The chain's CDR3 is CASSTSTDTQYF. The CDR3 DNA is TGTGCCAGCAGTACTTCCACAGATACGCAGTATTTT.

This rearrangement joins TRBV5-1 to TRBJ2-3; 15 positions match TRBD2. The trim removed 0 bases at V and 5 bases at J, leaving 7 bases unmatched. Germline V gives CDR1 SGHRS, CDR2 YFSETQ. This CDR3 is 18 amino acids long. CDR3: CASSLAGLAGGALDTQYF. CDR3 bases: TGCGCCAGCAGCTTGGCGGGACTAGCGGGAGGAGCCTTAGATACGCAGTATTTT. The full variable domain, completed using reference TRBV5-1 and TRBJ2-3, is KAGVTQTPRYLIKTRGQQVTLSCSPISGHRSVSWYQQTPGQGLQFLFEYFSETQRNKGNFPGRFSGRQFSNSRSEMNVSTLELGDSALYLCASSLAGLAGGALDTQYFGPGTRLTVL.

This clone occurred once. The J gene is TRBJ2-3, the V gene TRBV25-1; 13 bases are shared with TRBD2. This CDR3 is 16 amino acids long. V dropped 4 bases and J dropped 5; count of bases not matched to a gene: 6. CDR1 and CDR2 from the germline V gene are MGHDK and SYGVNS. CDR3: CASSGPGTSGVDTQYF. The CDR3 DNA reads TGTGCCAGCAGTGGACCCGGGACTAGCGGGGTAGATACGCAGTATTTT.

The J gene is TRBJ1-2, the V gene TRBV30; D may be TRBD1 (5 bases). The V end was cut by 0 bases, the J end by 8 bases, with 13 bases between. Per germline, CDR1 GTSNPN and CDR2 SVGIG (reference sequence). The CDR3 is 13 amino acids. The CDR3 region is CAWSVTGAGGYTF. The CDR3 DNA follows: TGTGCCTGGAGTGTAACAGGTGCGGGGGGCTACACCTTC.

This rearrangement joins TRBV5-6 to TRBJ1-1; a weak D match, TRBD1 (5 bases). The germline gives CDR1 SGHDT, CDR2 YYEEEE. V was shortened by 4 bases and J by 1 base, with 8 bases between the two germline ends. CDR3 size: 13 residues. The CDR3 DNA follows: TGTGCCAGCAGCCGCGGACAGAACACTGAAGCTTTCTTT. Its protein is CASSRGQNTEAFF.

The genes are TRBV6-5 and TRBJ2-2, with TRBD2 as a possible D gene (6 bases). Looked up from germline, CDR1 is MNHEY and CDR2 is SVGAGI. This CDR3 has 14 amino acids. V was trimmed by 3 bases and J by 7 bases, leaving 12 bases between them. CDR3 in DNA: TGTGCCAGCAGTTATCTAGCTAGCGACGGGGAGCTGTTTTTT. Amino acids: CASSYLASDGELFF.

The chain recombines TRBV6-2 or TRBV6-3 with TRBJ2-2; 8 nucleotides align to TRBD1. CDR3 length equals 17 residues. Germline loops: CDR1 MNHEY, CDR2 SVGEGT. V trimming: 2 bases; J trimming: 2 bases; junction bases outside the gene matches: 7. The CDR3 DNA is TGTGCCAGCAGTTACACCACCGGGACAGGAAACACCGGGGAGCTGTTTTTT. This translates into CASSYTTGTGNTGELFF.

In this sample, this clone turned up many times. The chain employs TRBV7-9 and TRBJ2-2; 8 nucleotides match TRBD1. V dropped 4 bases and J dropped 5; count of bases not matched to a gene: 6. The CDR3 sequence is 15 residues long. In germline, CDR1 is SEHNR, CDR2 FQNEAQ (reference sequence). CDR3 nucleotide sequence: TGTGCCAGCAGCTGGCAGGGGGCTGGTACCGGGGAGCTGTTTTTT. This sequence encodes CASSWQGAGTGELFF.

The CDR3 DNA sequence: TGTGCCAGTAACCTAGGGGTTAGCAATCAGCCCCAGCATTTT. Protein product: CASNLGVSNQPQHF. The J gene is TRBJ1-5, the V gene TRBV19; weak D call: TRBD1 (5 bases). Germline lookup yields CDR1 LNHDA and CDR2 SQIVND (reference sequence). This CDR3 spans 14 amino acids. V was cut by 7 bases and J by 0 bases, with 10 bases left in between.

CDR3 coding DNA: TGTGCCACCAAGACAGAAAACACCGGGGAGCTGTTTTTT. Protein sequence: CATKTENTGELFF. The rearrangement uses TRBV28 and TRBJ2-2; a weak D match, TRBD1 (5 bases). V was cut by 10 bases and J by 2 bases, with 11 bases left in between. The CDR3 has 13 residues. Per the germline V gene, CDR1 is MDHEN and CDR2 is SYDVKM.

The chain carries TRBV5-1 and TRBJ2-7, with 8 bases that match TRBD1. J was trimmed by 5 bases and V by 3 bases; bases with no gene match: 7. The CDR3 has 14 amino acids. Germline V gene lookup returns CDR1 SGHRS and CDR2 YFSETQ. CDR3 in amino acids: CASSWTGFVNEQYF. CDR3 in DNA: TGCGCCAGCAGCTGGACAGGGTTCGTAAACGAGCAGTACTTC.

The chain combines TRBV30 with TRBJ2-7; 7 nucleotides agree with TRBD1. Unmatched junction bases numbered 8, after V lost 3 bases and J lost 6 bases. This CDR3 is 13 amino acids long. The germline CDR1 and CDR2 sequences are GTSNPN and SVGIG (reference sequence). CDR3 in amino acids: CAWRLTGWVEQYF. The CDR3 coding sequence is TGTGCCTGGAGGTTGACAGGGTGGGTCGAGCAGTACTTC.

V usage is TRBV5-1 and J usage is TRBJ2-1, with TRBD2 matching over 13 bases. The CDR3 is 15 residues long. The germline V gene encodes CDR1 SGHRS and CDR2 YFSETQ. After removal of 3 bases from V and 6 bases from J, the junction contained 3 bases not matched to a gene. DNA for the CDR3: TGCGCCAGCAGCTATCGGACTAGCGGGAGCAATGAGCAGTTCTTC. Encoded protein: CASSYRTSGSNEQFF.

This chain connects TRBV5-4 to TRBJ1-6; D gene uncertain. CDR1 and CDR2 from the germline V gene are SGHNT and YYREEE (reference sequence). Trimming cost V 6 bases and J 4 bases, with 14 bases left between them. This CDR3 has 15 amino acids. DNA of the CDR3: TGTGCCAGCAAGATTCGGGGTGTTTATAATTCACCCCTCCACTTT. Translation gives CASKIRGVYNSPLHF. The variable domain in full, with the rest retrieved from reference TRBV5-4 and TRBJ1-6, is ETGVTQSPTHLIKTRGQQVTLRCSSQSGHNTVSWYQQALGQGPQFIFQYYREEENGRGNFPPRFSGLQFPNYSSELNVNALELDDSALYLCASKIRGVYNSPLHFGNGTRLTVT.

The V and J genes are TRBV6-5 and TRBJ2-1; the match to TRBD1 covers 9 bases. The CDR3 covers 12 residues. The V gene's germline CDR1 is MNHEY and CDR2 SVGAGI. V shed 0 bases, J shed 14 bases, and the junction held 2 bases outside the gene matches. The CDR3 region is CASSYSRDREFF. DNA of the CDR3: TGTGCCAGCAGTTACTCCCGGGACAGGGAGTTCTTC.

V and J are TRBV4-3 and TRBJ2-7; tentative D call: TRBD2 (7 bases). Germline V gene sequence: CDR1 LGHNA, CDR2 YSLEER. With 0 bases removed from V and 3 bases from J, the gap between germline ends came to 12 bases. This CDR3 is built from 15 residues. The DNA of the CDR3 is TGCGCCAGCAGCCAAGATCCGGGGGGCCGCTACGAGCAGTACTTC. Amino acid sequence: CASSQDPGGRYEQYF.